Only a few counts were recorded for the clone carrying this T cell receptor beta chain. Data came from immunoSEQ multiplex PCR; TCRdb stores just in-frame clones and leaves some out. Of fewer than 400,000 clones listed, around nine tenths are singletons. This specimen comes from a study of Ad26.COV2.S vaccination and SARS-CoV-2 variants. Study in general: Each vaccinee took Ad26.COV2.S intramuscularly, once or twice 56 days apart.

Documented treatment: some 20 received Ad26.COV2.S at low or high dose, single or two shots; several received placebo; per-sample allocation not given. Material that was analyzed had been drawn on day 63 after the first vaccine or placebo injection. Boston hosted the donor, who was an adult aged 18-55 years. This specimen consisted of peripheral blood, obtained in a trial of Ad26.COV2.S vaccine versus placebo. This clonotype was obtained from a person aged 18-60 years who received the Ad26.COV2.S COVID-19 vaccine or a placebo.

The CDR3 coding sequence is TGTGCCAGCAGCAACCGAAAGGCCCGACTCTCCTACGAGCAGTACTTC. Encoded protein: CASSNRKARLSYEQYF. The V and J genes are TRBV5-6 and TRBJ2-7; D not resolved. The CDR3 runs to 16 residues. The germline V gene encodes CDR1 SGHDT and CDR2 YYEEEE. Trimming took off 4 bases at V and 0 bases at J, with 17 bases between the two ends.